Below are 31 T cell receptor beta chains sequenced from a single sample in a study of OX40 agonist ivuxolimab in advanced cancers. Generated by immunoSEQ multiplex PCR, the TCRdb table keeps only in-frame clones and is missing some. The sample carries roughly 70,000 clones, around 80% recorded once. The sequenced sample was CD4+ or CD8+ T cells sorted from blood, obtained in a trial of the OX40 agonist ivuxolimab. The receptors stem from an adult with an advanced solid tumor such as melanoma, head and neck, liver or kidney cancer.

This clone was observed a handful of times. The chain links TRBV28 to TRBJ1-2, with D unresolved. V was shortened by 5 bases and J by 2 bases, with 3 bases between the two germline ends. This CDR3 is built from 11 residues. Per the germline V gene, CDR1 is MDHEN and CDR2 is SYDVKM. The CDR3 DNA is TGTGCCAGCAGTCCGAACTATGGCTACACCTTC. Translated: CASSPNYGYTF.

J is TRBJ1-6 and V is TRBV5-1, with D perhaps TRBD1 (5 bases). Trimming shortened V by 3 bases and J by 5 bases, and 9 bases separated the two germline ends. Germline V gene lookup returns CDR1 SGHRS and CDR2 YFSETQ. The CDR3 is 14 amino acids. In DNA, the CDR3 is TGCGCCAGCAGCTCAGGGACGGATAATTCACCCCTCCACTTT. Protein: CASSSGTDNSPLHF.

The gene calls are TRBV5-3 and TRBJ2-3; D possibly corresponds to TRBD1 (5 bases). TRBV5-3 is reported as an ORF; its role is uncertain. This CDR3 contains 18 residues. V gave up 0 bases and J gave up 0 bases, with 17 bases separating them. The CDR3 is CARSLEGVIAPSTDTQYF. CDR3 bases: TGTGCCAGAAGCTTGGAAGGGGTCATCGCCCCTAGCACAGATACGCAGTATTTT.

The rearrangement links TRBV5-1 to TRBJ2-3; D may be TRBD1 (6 bases). V lost 3 bases and J 6 bases, leaving 20 bases between the germline ends. This CDR3 comprises 16 residues. Per germline, CDR1 SGHRS and CDR2 YFSETQ. As DNA, the CDR3 is TGCGCCAGCAGCTCCCGACAGGCGGGTCTGGCGGATACGCAGTATTTT. Protein: CASSSRQAGLADTQYF.

V gene TRBV7-6 combines with J gene TRBJ2-7; TRBD2 is a possible D gene (6 bases). In germline, CDR1 is SGHVS, CDR2 FNYEAQ. Between the trimmed V and J ends, which lost 5 bases and 8 bases, there was a span of 19 bases. The CDR3 runs to 14 residues. The CDR3 spells CASSPRAGASQQYF. The CDR3 DNA sequence: TGTGCCAGCAGCCCTCGAGCGGGCGCGTCTCAGCAGTACTTC.

V is TRBV6-1 and J is TRBJ1-2, with D perhaps matching TRBD1 (6 bases). This CDR3 is 13 amino acids long. Per germline, CDR1 MNHNS and CDR2 SASEGT. V was cut by 2 bases and J by 12 bases, with 16 bases left in between. The CDR3 DNA sequence: TGTGCCAGCAGTGAAACAGGGTTCGGCGGCCACACCTTC. It encodes CASSETGFGGHTF.

The chain is built from TRBV28 and TRBJ1-5, with D hard to call. The CDR3 extends over 12 amino acids. Per germline, CDR1 MDHEN and CDR2 SYDVKM. Trimming removed 4 bases from V and 7 bases from J, with 8 bases in between. In DNA form, the CDR3 reads TGTGCCAGCAGTTCCCTCCCCCAGCCCCAGCATTTT. It yields the protein CASSSLPQPQHF.

This chain uses TRBV6-5 with TRBJ2-7; 9 bases align to TRBD1. CDR1 is MNHEY, CDR2 SVGAGI, per germline. With V trimmed by 1 base and J by 6 bases, 10 bases remained unmatched. CDR3 length equals 16 residues. The CDR3 DNA sequence: TGTGCCAGCAGTTACTTGACTGCCGGGACAGGGAGCGAGCAGTACTTC. It translates to CASSYLTAGTGSEQYF.

V is TRBV12-2 and J is TRBJ2-1; the table gives TRBD2 as D, unverified against the DNA. TRBV12-2 is marked as a pseudogene. CDR3 length: 19 amino acids. CDR3 DNA sequence: TGTGCAAGTCGCTTAGTTGAACTAGCGGGGAGGTTGGCTTTAGGTGAGCAGTTCTTC. Translation: CASRLVELAGRLALGEQFF.

V is TRBV7-6 and J is TRBJ2-5; D tentatively fits TRBD1 or TRBD2 (5 bases each). Per germline, CDR1 SGHVS and CDR2 FNYEAQ. The CDR3 loop spans 16 amino acids. V lost 5 bases to trimming and J lost 4 bases, with 20 bases between them. CDR3 nucleotides: TGTGCCAGCAGCCAACCCGGACGTTCAGGGAGAGAGACCCAGTACTTC. Translation: CASSQPGRSGRETQYF.

This clone was seen only a few times. As DNA, the CDR3 is TGTGCCAGCAGAGACGACAGCCACTATAATTCACCCCTCCACTTT. Translation: CASRDDSHYNSPLHF. V usage is TRBV13 and J usage is TRBJ1-6; perhaps TRBD1 as D (5 bases). The germline CDR1 and CDR2 sequences are PRHDT and FYEKMQ (reference sequence). Trimming pared 6 bases from V and 3 bases from J, leaving 12 bases between. The CDR3 has 15 residues.

This chain joins TRBV4-2 and TRBJ2-3; D is tentatively TRBD1 or TRBD2 (5 bases each). Trimming pared 4 bases from V and 1 base from J, leaving 12 bases between. The CDR3 loop spans 15 amino acids. Germline V lookup: CDR1 LGHNA, CDR2 YNFKEQ. The CDR3 region is CASSRGYQGTDTQYF. The CDR3, as DNA: TGTGCCAGCAGCCGGGGGTATCAGGGCACAGATACGCAGTATTTT.

V is TRBV28 and J is TRBJ1-4; 7 bases match TRBD1. The CDR3 length is 15 residues. V was pared by 3 bases and J by 6 bases, with 7 bases of the junction left unmatched. CDR1 MDHEN and CDR2 SYDVKM come from the germline V gene. The CDR3 coding sequence is TGTGCCAGCAGTTTGGAGCGGACAGGTCATGAAAAACTGTTTTTT. As protein: CASSLERTGHEKLFF. The variable domain in full, with the rest retrieved from reference TRBV28 and TRBJ1-4, is DVKVTQSSRYLVKRTGEKVFLECVQDMDHENMFWYRQDPGLGLRLIYFSYDVKMKEKGDIPEGYSVSREKKERFSLILESASTNQTSMYLCASSLERTGHEKLFFGSGTQLSVL.

V and J are TRBV19 and TRBJ2-3; no clear D gene. The CDR3 is 11 amino acids. V lost 2 bases and J lost 7, with 4 bases in between. Germline CDR1 and CDR2: LNHDA and SQIVND (reference sequence). CDR3 sequence: CASSIMNTQYF. The DNA of the CDR3 is TGTGCCAGTAGTATAATGAATACGCAGTATTTT.

The chain uses TRBV19 and TRBJ2-2, with D unresolved. V lost 0 bases to trimming and J lost 5 bases, with 16 bases between them. Germline CDR1 and CDR2: LNHDA and SQIVND (reference sequence). This CDR3 is 17 amino acids long. CDR3 residues: CASSIDLLVGRTGELFF. The CDR3 DNA follows: TGTGCCAGTAGTATAGATCTGCTGGTAGGCAGGACCGGGGAGCTGTTTTTT. The full variable domain, its missing parts supplied by reference TRBV19 and TRBJ2-2, is DGGITQSPKYLFRKEGQNVTLSCEQNLNHDAMYWYRQDPGQGLRLIYYSQIVNDFQKGDIAEGYSVSREKKESFPLTVTSAQKNPTAFYLCASSIDLLVGRTGELFFGEGSRLTVL.

This clone has just a few counts. The genes are TRBV12-5 and TRBJ1-6, with D tentatively TRBD1 (5 bases). The CDR3 covers 13 residues. Trimming left V 8 bases short and J 7 bases short, with 12 bases between. Germline V gene data show CDR1 as LGHNT and CDR2 as FRNRAP. Here the CDR3 DNA reads TGTGCTAGTCGACTGACAGAAAATTCACCCCTCCACTTT. This gives the protein CASRLTENSPLHF.

The chain couples TRBV10-3 to TRBJ2-3; the D gene is possibly TRBD1 (5 bases). Germline V gene sequence: CDR1 ENHRY, CDR2 SYGVKD. CDR3 size: 14 residues. Trimming cost V 7 bases and J 1 base, with 12 bases left between them. The CDR3 here is CAIMKGSGTDTQYF. For the CDR3, the DNA is TGTGCCATCATGAAGGGGTCCGGCACAGATACGCAGTATTTT.

The chain carries TRBV6-1 and TRBJ2-7, with TRBD1 matching over 7 bases. Germline assignment: CDR1 MNHNS and CDR2 SASEGT. This CDR3 spans 13 amino acids. J was trimmed by 3 bases and V by 6 bases; bases with no gene match: 5. The CDR3 DNA reads TGTGCCAGCAGCCGGGACAGTAACTACGAGCAGTACTTC. Translating gives CASSRDSNYEQYF.

The DNA of the CDR3 is TGTGCCAGCAGCTTAGTCTGGCTCTACAATGAGCAGTTCTTC. It codes for CASSLVWLYNEQFF. V usage is TRBV7-2 and J usage is TRBJ2-1; D is unclear. The CDR3 covers 14 residues. Per the germline V gene, CDR1 is SGHTA and CDR2 is FQGNSA. Between the trimmed V and J ends, which lost 1 base and 3 bases, there was a span of 7 bases. The complete variable domain, with remaining parts taken from reference TRBV7-2 and TRBJ2-1, reads GAGVSQSPSNKVTEKGKDVELRCDPISGHTALYWYRQSLGQGLEFLIYFQGNSAPDKSGLPSDRFSAERTGGSVSTLTIQRTQQEDSAVYLCASSLVWLYNEQFFGPGTRLTVL.

This clone was observed a few times. The chain joins TRBV4-1 to TRBJ1-4, with 8 positions matching TRBD1. Germline V gives CDR1 MGHRA, CDR2 YSYEKL. This CDR3 is built from 16 residues. V lost 4 bases, J lost 7 bases, and 11 bases stayed unmatched. CDR3 nucleotides: TGCGCCAGCAGCCCCGGACAGGGAACTTTTGGTGAAAAACTGTTTTTT. Its protein product is CASSPGQGTFGEKLFF.

CDR3 residues: CASSAGGSGYTF. The CDR3 DNA is TGTGCCAGCAGTGCCGGGGGCAGTGGCTACACCTTC. This chain links TRBV2 with TRBJ1-2; TRBD1 is a possible D gene (6 bases). This CDR3 region has 12 residues. V lost 4 bases to trimming and J lost 7 bases, with 10 bases between them. Per germline, CDR1 SNHLY and CDR2 FYNNEI.

This rearrangement joins TRBV19 to TRBJ2-5; D may be TRBD2 (5 bases). This CDR3 has 12 residues. CDR1 and CDR2 from the germline V gene are LNHDA and SQIVND (reference sequence). Trimming left V 3 bases short and J 13 bases short, with 15 bases between. CDR3 nucleotide sequence: TGTGCCAGTAGTATCAACCGGGGAACGAGGTACTTC. Protein product: CASSINRGTRYF.

The chain uses TRBV9 and TRBJ1-5; weak D call: TRBD1 (5 bases). Trimming shortened V by 0 bases and J by 7 bases, and 14 bases separated the two germline ends. The CDR3 covers 15 residues. The germline V gene encodes CDR1 SGDLS and CDR2 YYNGEE. The CDR3 DNA reads TGTGCCAGCAGCGTAGAACCGGGGAGGGGACAGCCCCAGCATTTT. It codes for CASSVEPGRGQPQHF.

The chain is built from TRBV18 and TRBJ2-7; 7 bases map to TRBD2. Unmatched junction bases numbered 9, after V lost 4 bases and J lost 6 bases. This CDR3 has 14 amino acids. In germline, CDR1 is KGHSH, CDR2 LQKENI. CDR3 coding DNA: TGTGCCAGCTCACGGGCGGGGGAAAGTTTCGAGCAGTACTTC. Translation: CASSRAGESFEQYF.

This chain connects TRBV7-7 to TRBJ1-5; unclear D gene. Deletions cut 0 bases from V and 3 bases from J, with 3 bases between. This CDR3 is 13 amino acids long. Germline V lookup: CDR1 SSHAT, CDR2 FNYEAQ (reference sequence). The CDR3 here is CASSLASNQPQHF. In DNA form, the CDR3 reads TGTGCCAGCAGCTTAGCGTCCAATCAGCCCCAGCATTTT.

CDR3 region: CSVKQGDNQPQHF. Here the CDR3 DNA reads TGCAGCGTGAAACAGGGGGACAATCAGCCCCAGCATTTT. The chain links TRBV29-1 to TRBJ1-5; 8 bases are a match to TRBD1. Unmatched junction bases numbered 4, after V lost 6 bases and J lost 3 bases. CDR1 and CDR2 (germline): SQVTM, ANQGSEA. There are 13 residues in the CDR3.

V usage is TRBV7-8 and J usage is TRBJ2-2; 8 bases map to TRBD2. The CDR3 has 17 amino acids. In germline, CDR1 is SGHVS, CDR2 FQNEAQ. Trimming took 1 base from V and 1 from J; bases not matched to a gene: 5. The CDR3 sequence: CASSLVSSGGNTGELFF. In DNA, the CDR3 is TGTGCCAGCAGCTTAGTATCCAGCGGGGGGAACACCGGGGAGCTGTTTTTT. Full variable domain (remainder filled in from reference TRBV7-8 and TRBJ2-2): GAGVSQSPRYKVAKRGQDVALRCDPISGHVSLFWYQQALGQGPEFLTYFQNEAQLDKSGLPSDRFFAERPEGSVSTLKIQRTQQEDSAVYLCASSLVSSGGNTGELFFGEGSRLTVL.

The rearrangement links TRBV19 to TRBJ2-7; D is undetermined. Deletions cut 9 bases from V and 2 bases from J, with 8 bases between. The germline CDR1 and CDR2 sequences are LNHDA and SQIVND (reference sequence). The CDR3 loop spans 11 amino acids. This CDR3 is CASGPAYEQYF. The CDR3 region has the DNA TGTGCCAGCGGACCGGCCTACGAGCAGTACTTC.

The gene calls are TRBV6-5 and TRBJ1-2; a weak D match, TRBD1 (5 bases). Germline assignment: CDR1 MNHEY and CDR2 SVGAGI. Trimming left V 6 bases short and J 3 bases short, with 11 bases between. This CDR3 spans 13 amino acids. In DNA, the CDR3 is TGTGCCAGCAGATTCGGGACCGACTATGGCTACACCTTC. As protein: CASRFGTDYGYTF.

The chain combines TRBV6-7 with TRBJ2-5; 7 nucleotides agree with TRBD1. TRBV6-7 is identified as an open reading frame with a role that is uncertain. Trimming took 5 bases from V and 1 from J; bases not matched to a gene: 13. The CDR3 sequence is 17 residues long. The CDR3 region has the DNA TGTGCCAGCAGTCTCCACGTAGGGGGCCAACCCCAAGAGACCCAGTACTTC. Amino acid sequence: CASSLHVGGQPQETQYF.

J is TRBJ1-2 and V is TRBV5-1, with 10 bases identical to TRBD1. CDR1 is SGHRS, CDR2 YFSETQ, per germline. Losses at the gene ends were 4 bases for V and 8 bases for J; bases not matched to a gene: 17. This CDR3 comprises 17 residues. The CDR3 sequence is CASSQVSGTGAHGGYTF. The CDR3 DNA reads TGCGCCAGCAGCCAAGTCTCCGGGACAGGGGCGCATGGGGGCTACACCTTC.